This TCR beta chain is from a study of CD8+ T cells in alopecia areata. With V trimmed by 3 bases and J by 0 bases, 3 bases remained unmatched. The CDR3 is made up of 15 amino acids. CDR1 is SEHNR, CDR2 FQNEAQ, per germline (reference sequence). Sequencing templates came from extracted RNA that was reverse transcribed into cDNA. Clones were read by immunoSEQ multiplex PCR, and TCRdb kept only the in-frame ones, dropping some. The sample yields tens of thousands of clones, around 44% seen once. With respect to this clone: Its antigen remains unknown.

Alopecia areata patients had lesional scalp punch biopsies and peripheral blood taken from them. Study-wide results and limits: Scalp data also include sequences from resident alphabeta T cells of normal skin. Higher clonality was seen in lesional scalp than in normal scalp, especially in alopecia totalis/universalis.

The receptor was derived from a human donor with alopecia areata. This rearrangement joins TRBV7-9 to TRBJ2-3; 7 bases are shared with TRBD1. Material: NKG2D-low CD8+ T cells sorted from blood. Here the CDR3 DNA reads TGTGCCAGCAGCTTCCGGGACAGCAGCACAGATACGCAGTATTTT. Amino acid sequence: CASSFRDSSTDTQYF.